This paragraph covers one T cell receptor beta chain sequence. The V gene's germline CDR1 is SGHRS and CDR2 YFSETQ. The V end lost 0 bases, the J end lost 2 bases, and 8 bases lay between the germline ends. This CDR3 has 14 amino acids. Original methodology: ImmunoSEQ supplied junction-only sequences lacking quality scores, so filtering was different. Using immunoSEQ multiplex PCR, the repertoire was profiled, and TCRdb retains in-frame clones only, with some absent. The V and J calls and clone size are taken from that table; D and trimming were inferred from the DNA. Altogether millions of clones are present, 85% to 95% being singletons, with the ten largest covering roughly 0.14%. This entry comes from a study of shared clonotypes between healthy human individuals. Background on the study: Used for every donor were three CD4 naive, three CD4 memory, two CD8 naive and one CD8 memory plate.

The receptor comes from a man between 18 and 29 years old in good health. The sample taken for sequencing was naive CD4+ T cells sorted from blood. Subset here: CD45RA+ positively selected. This chain uses TRBV5-1 with TRBJ1-2; unclear D gene. For the CDR3, the DNA is TGCGCCAGCAGCTTGGCCGGAGACAACTATGGCTACACCTTC. Translated, it gives CASSLAGDNYGYTF. Complete variable domain (other parts from reference TRBV5-1 and TRBJ1-2): KAGVTQTPRYLIKTRGQQVTLSCSPISGHRSVSWYQQTPGQGLQFLFEYFSETQRNKGNFPGRFSGRQFSNSRSEMNVSTLELGDSALYLCASSLAGDNYGYTFGSGTRLTVV.